This T cell receptor beta chain was documented in a study of beta chain features in type 1 diabetes. Points from the study as a whole: Type 1 diabetes patients had moderately but significantly shorter TCRB CDR3s in all four CD4+ subsets. Patients and controls would be equally affected if PCR favored shorter templates.

Points on this clone: The antigen remains unidentified.

There are 14 residues in the CDR3. Germline V gives CDR1 MGHRA, CDR2 YSYEKL. Deletions cut 2 bases from V and 5 bases from J, with 12 bases between. The purity of all sorted populations exceeded 95%. Sequencing targeted expressed TCRB transcripts, as all isolated RNA had been reverse transcribed. Some clones are missing from TCRdb's copy, which holds only in-frame ones; the method was immunoSEQ multiplex PCR. Among roughly 230,000 clones listed, approximately 11% were seen once. This chain uses TRBV4-1 with TRBJ1-2, with D possibly being TRBD1 (5 bases). The receptor comes from a man younger than 45 with type 1 diabetes. The sample consisted of naive CD4+ T cells from blood. The DNA for the CDR3 is TGCGCCAGCAGCCAAAACGTCCAGGGTTATGGCTACACCTTC. Its translation: CASSQNVQGYGYTF.